This T cell receptor beta chain emerged from a study of T cell clonality in common variable immunodeficiency. Overall study findings and caveats: Fewer deletions and N-nucleotide insertions were reportedly seen in common variable immunodeficiency TCR beta sequences.

Both groups were predominantly of Caucasian heritage. Blood came from CVID subjects not ill and not taking immunomodulatory or immunosuppressive medication. Germline V gene data show CDR1 as MNHNS and CDR2 as SASEGT. This CDR3 is 13 amino acids long. V lost 0 bases, J lost 8 bases, and 5 bases lay in between. The sample holds a few counts of this clone. Its antigen is currently unknown. Read data end 3 residues before the CDR3 end; the end is taken from the germline J gene. The data were produced by immunoSEQ multiplex PCR, yet TCRdb's version contains in-frame clones alone and is incomplete. Altogether about 42,000 clones were found in the sample, and no singletons occur.

The V call is TRBV6-1, the J call TRBJ1-6; D gene uncertain. The receptor was isolated from a human donor with common variable immunodeficiency. Source material: peripheral blood mononuclear cells. CDR3 DNA, as far as it was read: TGTGCCAGCAGTGAAGCGCCGGATTCACCC. Amino acid sequence: CASSEAPDSP. Given in full, the CDR3 is CASSEAPDSPLHF.